This T cell receptor beta chain is from a study of T-cell memory formation after mild COVID-19. This CDR3 region has 13 residues. V shed 4 bases and J shed 0 bases, with 9 bases lying between them. CDR1 is DFQATT and CDR2 is SNEGSKA in the germline V gene (reference sequence). TCRdb fed the 5' RACE reads into MiXCR, producing one record per CDR3 protein. The data hold fewer than 250,000 distinct CDR3 sequences, with around 26% observed a single time. This sequence was found in an adult woman who had mild COVID-19 (a few samples of this study predate the infection). Cell type and time point are not known. Specimen: PBMCs or a T cell subset sorted from them (not recorded which). The chain carries TRBV20-1 and TRBJ1-2; D gene ambiguous. DNA for the CDR3: TGCAGTGCTATAACCCAAGCTAACTATGGCTACACCTTC. This encodes CSAITQANYGYTF.